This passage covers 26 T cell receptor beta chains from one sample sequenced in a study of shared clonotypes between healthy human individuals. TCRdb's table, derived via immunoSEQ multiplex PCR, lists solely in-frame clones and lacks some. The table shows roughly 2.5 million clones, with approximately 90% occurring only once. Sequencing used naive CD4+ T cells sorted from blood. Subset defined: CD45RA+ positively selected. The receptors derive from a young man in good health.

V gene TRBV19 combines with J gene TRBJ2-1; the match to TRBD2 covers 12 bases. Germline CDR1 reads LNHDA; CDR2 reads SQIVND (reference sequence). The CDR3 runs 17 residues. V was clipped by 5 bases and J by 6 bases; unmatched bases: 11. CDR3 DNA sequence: TGTGCCAGTAGTCCCCGGACTAGCGGGGTTCGGGGCAATGAGCAGTTCTTC. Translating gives CASSPRTSGVRGNEQFF.

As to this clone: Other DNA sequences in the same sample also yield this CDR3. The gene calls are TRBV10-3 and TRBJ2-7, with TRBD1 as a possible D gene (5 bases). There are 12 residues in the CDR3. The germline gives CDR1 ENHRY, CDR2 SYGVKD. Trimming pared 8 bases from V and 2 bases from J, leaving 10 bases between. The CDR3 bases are TGTGCCATCTCTACAGGCACCTACGAGCAGTACTTC. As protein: CAISTGTYEQYF.

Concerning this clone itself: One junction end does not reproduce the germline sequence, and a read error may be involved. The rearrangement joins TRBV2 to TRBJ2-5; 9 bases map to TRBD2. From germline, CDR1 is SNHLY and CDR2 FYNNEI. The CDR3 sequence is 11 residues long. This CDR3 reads CASSLSGGPDF. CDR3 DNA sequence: TGTGCCAGCAGCCTCAGCGGGGGGCCCGACTTC.

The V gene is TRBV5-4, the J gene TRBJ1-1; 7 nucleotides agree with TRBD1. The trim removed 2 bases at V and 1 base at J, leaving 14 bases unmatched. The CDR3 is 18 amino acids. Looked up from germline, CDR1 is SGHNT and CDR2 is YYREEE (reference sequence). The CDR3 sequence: CASSFRAVSSGGNTEAFF. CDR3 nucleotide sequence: TGTGCCAGCAGCTTCCGGGCCGTTTCTTCAGGGGGGAACACTGAAGCTTTCTTT. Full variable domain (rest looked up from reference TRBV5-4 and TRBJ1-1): ETGVTQSPTHLIKTRGQQVTLRCSSQSGHNTVSWYQQALGQGPQFIFQYYREEENGRGNFPPRFSGLQFPNYSSELNVNALELDDSALYLCASSFRAVSSGGNTEAFFGQGTRLTVV.

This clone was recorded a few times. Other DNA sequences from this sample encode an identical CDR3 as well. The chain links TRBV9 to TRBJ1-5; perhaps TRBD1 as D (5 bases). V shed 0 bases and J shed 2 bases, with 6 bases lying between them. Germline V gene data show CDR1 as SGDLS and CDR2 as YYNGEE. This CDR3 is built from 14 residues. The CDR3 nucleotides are TGTGCCAGCAGCGTAGAAGGGGGCAATCAGCCCCAGCATTTT. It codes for CASSVEGGNQPQHF.

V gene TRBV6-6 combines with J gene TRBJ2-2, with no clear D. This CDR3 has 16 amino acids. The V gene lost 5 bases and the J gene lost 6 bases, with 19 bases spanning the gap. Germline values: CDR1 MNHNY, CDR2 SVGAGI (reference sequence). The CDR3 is CASSPPPPVLAGELFF. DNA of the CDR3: TGTGCCAGCAGTCCGCCTCCTCCCGTTCTTGCCGGGGAGCTGTTTTTT.

CDR3 region: CASSFDRGAPNEKLFF. CDR3 sequence (DNA): TGTGCCAGCAGCTTTGACAGGGGCGCGCCTAATGAAAAACTGTTTTTT. The chain recombines TRBV5-6 with TRBJ1-4; 8 bases map to TRBD1. Looked up from germline, CDR1 is SGHDT and CDR2 is YYEEEE. Losses at the gene ends were 2 bases for V and 3 bases for J; bases not matched to a gene: 6. This CDR3 spans 16 amino acids.

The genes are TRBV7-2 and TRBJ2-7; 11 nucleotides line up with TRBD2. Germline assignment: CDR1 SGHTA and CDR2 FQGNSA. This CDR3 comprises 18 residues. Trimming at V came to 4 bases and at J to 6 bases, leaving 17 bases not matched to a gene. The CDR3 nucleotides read TGTGCCAGCAGCTCAACGCTCCTAGCGGGAGGCACTAGTGTCGAGCAGTACTTC. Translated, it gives CASSSTLLAGGTSVEQYF.

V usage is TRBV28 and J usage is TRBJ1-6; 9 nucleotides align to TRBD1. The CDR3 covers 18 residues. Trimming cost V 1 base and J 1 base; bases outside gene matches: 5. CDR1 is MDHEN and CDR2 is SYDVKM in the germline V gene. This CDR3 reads CASSLSTTGGSYNSPLHF. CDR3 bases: TGTGCCAGCAGTTTATCCACGACAGGGGGTTCCTATAATTCACCCCTCCACTTT.

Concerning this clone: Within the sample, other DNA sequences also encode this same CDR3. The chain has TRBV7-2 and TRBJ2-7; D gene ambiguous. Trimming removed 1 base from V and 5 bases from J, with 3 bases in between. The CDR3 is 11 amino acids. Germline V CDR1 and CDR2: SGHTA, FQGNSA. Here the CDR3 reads CASSLDHEQYF. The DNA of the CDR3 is TGTGCCAGCAGCTTAGATCACGAGCAGTACTTC.

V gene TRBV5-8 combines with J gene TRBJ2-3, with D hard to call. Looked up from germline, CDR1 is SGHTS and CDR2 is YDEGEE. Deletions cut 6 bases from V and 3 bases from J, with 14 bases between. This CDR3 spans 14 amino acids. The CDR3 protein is CASNLMVGTDTQYF. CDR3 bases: TGTGCCAGCAACTTAATGGTGGGGACAGATACGCAGTATTTT.

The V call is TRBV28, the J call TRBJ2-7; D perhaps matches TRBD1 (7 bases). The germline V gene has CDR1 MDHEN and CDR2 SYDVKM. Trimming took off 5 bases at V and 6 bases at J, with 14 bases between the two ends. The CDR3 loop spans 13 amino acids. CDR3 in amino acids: CASSGGTVPEQYF. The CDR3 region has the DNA TGTGCCAGCAGTGGAGGGACAGTCCCCGAGCAGTACTTC.

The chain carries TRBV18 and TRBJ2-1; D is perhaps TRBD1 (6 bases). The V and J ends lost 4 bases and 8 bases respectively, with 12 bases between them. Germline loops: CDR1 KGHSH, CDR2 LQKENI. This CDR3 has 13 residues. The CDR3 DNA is TGTGCCAGCTCACAACAGGGTTATGATGAGCAGTTCTTC. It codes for CASSQQGYDEQFF.

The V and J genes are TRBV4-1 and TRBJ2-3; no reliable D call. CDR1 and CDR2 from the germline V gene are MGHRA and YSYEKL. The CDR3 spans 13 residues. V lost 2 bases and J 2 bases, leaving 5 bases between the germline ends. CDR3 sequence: CASSQSLTDTQYF. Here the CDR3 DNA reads TGCGCCAGCAGCCAATCCCTCACAGATACGCAGTATTTT.

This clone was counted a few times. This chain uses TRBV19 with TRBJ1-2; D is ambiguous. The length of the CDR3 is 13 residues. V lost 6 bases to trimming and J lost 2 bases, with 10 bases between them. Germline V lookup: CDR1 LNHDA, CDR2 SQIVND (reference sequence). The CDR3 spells CASRSWQNYGYTF. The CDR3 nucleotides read TGTGCCAGTAGATCGTGGCAGAACTATGGCTACACCTTC.

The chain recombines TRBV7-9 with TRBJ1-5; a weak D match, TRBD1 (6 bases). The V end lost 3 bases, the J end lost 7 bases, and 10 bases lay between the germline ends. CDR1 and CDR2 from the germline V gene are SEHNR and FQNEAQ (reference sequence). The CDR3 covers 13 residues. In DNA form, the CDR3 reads TGTGCCAGCAGCTTGGGACATTACCAGCCCCAGCATTTT. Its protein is CASSLGHYQPQHF.

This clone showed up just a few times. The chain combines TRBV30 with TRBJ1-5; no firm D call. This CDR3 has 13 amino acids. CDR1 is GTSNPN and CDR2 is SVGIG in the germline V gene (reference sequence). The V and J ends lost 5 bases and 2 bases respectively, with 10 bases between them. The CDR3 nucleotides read TGTGCCTGGGGGGAGAAGGGCAATCAGCCCCAGCATTTT. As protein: CAWGEKGNQPQHF.

The CDR3 reads CASSYTDSYEQYF. The CDR3 DNA sequence: TGTGCCAGCAGTTACACAGACTCCTACGAGCAGTACTTC. The rearrangement links TRBV6-6 to TRBJ2-7; D not certain. V was cut by 2 bases and J by 0 bases, with 5 bases left in between. Germline CDR1 reads MNHNY; CDR2 reads SVGAGI (reference sequence). CDR3 length: 13 amino acids.

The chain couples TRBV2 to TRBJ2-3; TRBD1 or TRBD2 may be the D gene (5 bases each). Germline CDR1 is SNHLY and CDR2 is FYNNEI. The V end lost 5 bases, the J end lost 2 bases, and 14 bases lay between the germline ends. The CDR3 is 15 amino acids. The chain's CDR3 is CASSSGTQPTDTQYF. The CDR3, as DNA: TGTGCCAGCAGTTCCGGGACGCAACCCACAGATACGCAGTATTTT. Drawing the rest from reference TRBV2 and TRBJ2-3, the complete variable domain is EPEVTQTPSHQVTQMGQEVILRCVPISNHLYFYWYRQILGQKVEFLVSFYNNEISEKSEIFDDQFSVERPDGSNFTLKIRSTKLEDSAMYFCASSSGTQPTDTQYFGPGTRLTVL.

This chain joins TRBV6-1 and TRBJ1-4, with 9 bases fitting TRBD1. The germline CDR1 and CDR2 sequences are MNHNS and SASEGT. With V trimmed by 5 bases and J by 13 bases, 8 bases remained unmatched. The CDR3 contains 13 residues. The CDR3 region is CASSLGTGSSLFF. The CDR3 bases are TGTGCCAGCAGTCTTGGGACAGGGAGTTCACTGTTTTTT.

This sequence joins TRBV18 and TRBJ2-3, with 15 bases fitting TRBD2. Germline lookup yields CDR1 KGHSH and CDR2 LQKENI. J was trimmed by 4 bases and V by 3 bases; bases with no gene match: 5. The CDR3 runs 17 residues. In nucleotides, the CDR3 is TGTGCCAGCTCACCTTACGGACTAGCGGGAGGGTCAGATACGCAGTATTTT. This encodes CASSPYGLAGGSDTQYF.

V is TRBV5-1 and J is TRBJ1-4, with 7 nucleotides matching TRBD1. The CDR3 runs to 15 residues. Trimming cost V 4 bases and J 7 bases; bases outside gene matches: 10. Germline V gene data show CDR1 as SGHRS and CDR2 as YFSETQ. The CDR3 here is CASSPTGVVGEKLFF. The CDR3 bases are TGCGCCAGCAGCCCCACAGGGGTAGTAGGTGAAAAACTGTTTTTT.

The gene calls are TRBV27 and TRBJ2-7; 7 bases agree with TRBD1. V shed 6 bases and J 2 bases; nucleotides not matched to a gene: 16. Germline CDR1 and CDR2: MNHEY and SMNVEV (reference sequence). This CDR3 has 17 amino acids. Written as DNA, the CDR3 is TGTGCCAGCAGCCTGAATCCAATCGGGACAGCCACCTACGAGCAGTACTTC. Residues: CASSLNPIGTATYEQYF.

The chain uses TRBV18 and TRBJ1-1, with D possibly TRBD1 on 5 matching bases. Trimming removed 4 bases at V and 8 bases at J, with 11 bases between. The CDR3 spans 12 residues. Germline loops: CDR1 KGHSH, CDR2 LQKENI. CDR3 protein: CASSRQGSEAFF. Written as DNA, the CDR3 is TGTGCCAGCTCACGCCAGGGATCCGAAGCTTTCTTT.

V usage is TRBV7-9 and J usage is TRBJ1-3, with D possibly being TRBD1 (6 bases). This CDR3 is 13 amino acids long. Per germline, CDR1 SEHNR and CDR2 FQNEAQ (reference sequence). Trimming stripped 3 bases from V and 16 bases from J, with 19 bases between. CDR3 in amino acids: CASSFIGIRTAYF. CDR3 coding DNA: TGTGCCAGCAGCTTTATAGGTATAAGGACAGCCTATTTT. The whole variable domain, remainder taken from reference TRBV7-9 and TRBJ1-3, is DTGVSQNPRHKITKRGQNVTFRCDPISEHNRLYWYRQTLGQGPEFLTYFQNEAQLEKSRLLSDRFSAERPKGSFSTLEIQRTEQGDSAMYLCASSFIGIRTAYFGEGSWLTVV.

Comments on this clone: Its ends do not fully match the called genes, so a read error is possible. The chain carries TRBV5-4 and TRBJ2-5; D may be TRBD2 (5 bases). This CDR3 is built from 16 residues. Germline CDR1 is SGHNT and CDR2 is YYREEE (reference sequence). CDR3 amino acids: CTSSLSPLRGQETQYF. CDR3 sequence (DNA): TGTACCAGCAGCCTCAGTCCGTTGAGAGGGCAAGAGACCCAGTACTTC.